This paragraph reports one T cell receptor beta chain. Its antigen is still unknown. This sample is drawn from a study of cytomegalovirus exposure and HLA in healthy donors. The CDR3 consists of 15 residues. Primers for the PCR totalled 60 Vbeta and 13 Jbeta. In the original workflow: Unique TCR beta chains numbered approximately 80 million in a later analysis, with some 9.9 million shared. Produced via immunoSEQ multiplex PCR; TCRdb's table is partial and in-frame only. The DNA gave D and trimming, while V, J and clone size come from that table. Here the sample spans about 130,000 clones, around 77% being singletons. The study, taken as a whole, reports: 150 to 200 TCR beta chains were listed as cytomegalovirus-associated. Fewer N-insertions than the roughly 670-donor mean were reportedly shown by an Asian-associated ancestry cluster in a later analysis.

Material for sequencing was PBMCs. The V call is TRBV21-1, the J call TRBJ2-7; the D call TRBD1 from the table was never checked on the DNA. TRBV21-1 is listed as a pseudogene. The sequence derives from a woman aged 45 to 65 in good health and CMV-seronegative. CDR3 sequence (DNA): TGTGCCAGCACCAACTACAGGGTTCATGTCTACGAGCAGTACGTC. It translates to CASTNYRVHVYEQYV.